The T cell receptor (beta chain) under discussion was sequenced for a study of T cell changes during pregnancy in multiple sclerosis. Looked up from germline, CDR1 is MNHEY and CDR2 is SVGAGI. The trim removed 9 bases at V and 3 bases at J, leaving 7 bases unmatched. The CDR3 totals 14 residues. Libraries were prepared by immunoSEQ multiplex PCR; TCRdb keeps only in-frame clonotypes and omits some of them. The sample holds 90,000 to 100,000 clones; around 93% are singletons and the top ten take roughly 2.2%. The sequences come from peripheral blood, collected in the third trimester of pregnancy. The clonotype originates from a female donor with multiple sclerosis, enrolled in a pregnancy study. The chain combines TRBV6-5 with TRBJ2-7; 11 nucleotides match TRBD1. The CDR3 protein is CASRTGGGGYEQYF. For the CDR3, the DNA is TGTGCCAGTAGGACAGGGGGCGGTGGCTACGAGCAGTACTTC.